This T cell receptor beta chain was captured by sequencing in a study of vaccination and CD4 T cells after COVID-19. Treatment: approximately nine-day PBMC culture with coronavirus spike peptide pools or control peptides (ViraFEST assay). With V trimmed by 8 bases and J by 4 bases, 5 bases remained unmatched. Germline loops: CDR1 ENHRY, CDR2 SYGVKD. The CDR3 spans 13 residues. On this clonotype itself: Its antigen is not known.

Sequenced with the Oncomine TCR Beta short-read assay was DNA taken from cultured CD4+ T cells. TCRdb independently ran MiXCR on the PCR reads; one entry per CDR3 protein. The repertoire consists of roughly 5,400 distinct CDR3 sequences, with approximately 30% occurring once and the leading ten covering around a third. The TCR comes from a human donor who had recovered from COVID-19. The rearrangement joins TRBV10-3 to TRBJ2-3; TRBD2 agrees at 8 bases. Sequencing used CD4+ T cells from blood, cultured in vitro, obtained after SARS-CoV-2 vaccination. The CDR3 loop is CAILAGRADTQYF. The DNA of the CDR3 is TGTGCCATCTTAGCGGGAAGGGCAGATACGCAGTATTTT.